This T cell receptor beta chain appears in the sequencing data of a study of monozygotic twins with inflammatory bowel disease. Whole-study results and caveats: The analysis yielded no support for one strong signal or clonotype associated with IBD.

This CDR3 spans 16 amino acids. Germline loops: CDR1 MGHRA, CDR2 YSYEKL. Concerning this clonotype itself: The target antigen is unknown.

Template switching appended UMIs that held a 6-nucleotide sample barcode. From its re-call of the 5' RACE reads, TCRdb lists each CDR3 protein once, without DNA. This sample's table has some 400,000 distinct CDR3 sequences. The V and J genes are TRBV4-1 and TRBJ2-1; as DNA is missing, the TRBD1 call by TCRdb cannot be tested. The sample comprised blood. This sequence originates from a human donor with ulcerative colitis or Crohn's disease, or a healthy co-twin of an affected twin (not recorded which). CDR3 amino acids: CASSHQTAGAGNEQFF.